This is a list of T cell receptor beta chains from one sample in a study of Tregs in tolerant kidney transplant recipients. Here immunoSEQ multiplex PCR was the method, and the copy in TCRdb shows in-frame clones only, minus some. The table records around 15,000 clones, just under 80% of them present only once. The sample was Tregs from blood, taken before the transplant. These receptors all come from a human donor who received a combined kidney and bone marrow transplant. Both conserved end residues are part of each CDR3. Fields, in order: D gene, clone size, CDR3 length, J gene, V gene, CDR3 DNA, CDR3 protein. The D gene is left open where the match is weak. Some rows have no size entry. The others give once, few or many, or a class for an expanded clone.

D: -
size: -
length: 15
J: TRBJ2-7
V: TRBV2
DNA: TGTGCCAGCAGCCGGAGAGAGGGATACTCCTACGAGCAGTACTTC
CDR3: CASSRREGYSYEQYF

D: -
size: -
length: 16
J: TRBJ2-1
V: TRBV27
DNA: TGTGCCAGCAGCCGCCCTTATAGCGGCAACCACAATGAGCAGTTCTTC
CDR3: CASSRPYSGNHNEQFF

D: TRBD1
size: -
length: 13
J: TRBJ1-5
V: TRBV27
DNA: TGTGCCAGCAGCCAGGGGGCAAATCAGCCCCAGCATTTT
CDR3: CASSQGANQPQHF

D: TRBD1
size: -
length: 12
J: TRBJ2-1
V: TRBV18
DNA: TGTGCCAGCTCACCAGGGACAGCAGAGCAGTTCTTC
CDR3: CASSPGTAEQFF

D: TRBD1
size: -
length: 16
J: TRBJ1-5
V: TRBV7-9
DNA: TGTGCCAGCAGCCTTGCAGGGGGCCGAGGGAATCAGCCCCAGCATTTT
CDR3: CASSLAGGRGNQPQHF

D: -
size: -
length: 16
J: TRBJ2-3
V: TRBV5-6
DNA: TGTGCCAGCAGATGGGGGCCCCATAGTGGCACAGATACGCAGTATTTT
CDR3: CASRWGPHSGTDTQYF

D: -
size: -
length: 14
J: TRBJ2-7
V: TRBV6-5
DNA: TGTGCCAGCAGTTACTCGAATTTTGCGTCCGAGCAGTACTTC
CDR3: CASSYSNFASEQYF

D: TRBD1
size: -
length: 16
J: TRBJ1-5
V: TRBV19
DNA: TGTGCCAGTAGTTCGCCGAACAGGGGGCGACCTCAGCCCCAGCATTTT
CDR3: CASSSPNRGRPQPQHF

D: TRBD1
size: once
length: 18
J: TRBJ2-3
V: TRBV5-6
DNA: TGTGCCAGCAGCTCGACGCCAATCGGACAGGGGGCCCTCGATACGCAGTATTTT
CDR3: CASSSTPIGQGALDTQYF

D: -
size: -
length: 13
J: TRBJ1-5
V: TRBV27
DNA: TGTGCCAGCAGTTCCAGGGAAAATCAGCCCCAGCATTTT
CDR3: CASSSRENQPQHF

D: -
size: -
length: 13
J: TRBJ1-3
V: TRBV28
DNA: TGTGCCAGCAGTCTCAGCTCTGGAAACACCATATATTTT
CDR3: CASSLSSGNTIYF

D: TRBD1
size: few
length: 14
J: TRBJ1-1
V: TRBV2
DNA: TGTGCCAGCACTTCAATTGGACAGGGTGGAGAAGCTTTCTTT
CDR3: CASTSIGQGGEAFF

D: -
size: -
length: 16
J: TRBJ2-5
V: TRBV5-1
DNA: TGCGCCAGCAGCTTGGCGGCCGGGGGAGGCATAGAGACCCAGTACTTC
CDR3: CASSLAAGGGIETQYF

D: -
size: -
length: 15
J: TRBJ1-5
V: TRBV5-6
DNA: TGTGCCAGCAGTCGAGGGACAAAACCCAATCAGCCCCAGCATTTT
CDR3: CASSRGTKPNQPQHF

D: TRBD1
size: -
length: 16
J: TRBJ2-7
V: TRBV27
DNA: TGTGCCAGCAGTTTAAACCATTACAGGGGTTCCCACGAGCAGTACTTC
CDR3: CASSLNHYRGSHEQYF

D: -
size: once
length: 14
J: TRBJ1-1
V: TRBV4-1
DNA: TGCGCCAGCAGCCAAGATCGCAGGGTTTTGCGGGCTTTCTTT
CDR3: CASSQDRRVLRAFF

D: -
size: -
length: 15
J: TRBJ2-3
V: TRBV9
DNA: TGTGCCAGCAGCGTAAGGCTAGCATCCACAGATACGCAGTATTTT
CDR3: CASSVRLASTDTQYF

D: -
size: -
length: 16
J: TRBJ2-1
V: TRBV29-1
DNA: TGCAGCGTTCGTGATAGTGCCGTCACAGTTTACAATGAGCAGTTCTTC
CDR3: CSVRDSAVTVYNEQFF

D: -
size: -
length: 12
J: TRBJ1-2
V: TRBV27
DNA: TGTGCCAGCAGCCAACAGGGTTATGGCTACACCTTC
CDR3: CASSQQGYGYTF

D: TRBD1
size: -
length: 14
J: TRBJ1-1
V: TRBV5-6
DNA: TGTGCCAGCAGGCAGACAGGGGGGAACACTGAAGCTTTCTTT
CDR3: CASRQTGGNTEAFF

D: -
size: -
length: 12
J: TRBJ2-3
V: TRBV28
DNA: TGTGCCAGCAGTCCGCAGGGGCGGGTGCAGTATTTT
CDR3: CASSPQGRVQYF

D: -
size: medium-sized
length: 14
J: TRBJ2-7
V: TRBV10-3
DNA: TGTGCCATCAGTGAGTCAGAAGCCCCCTACGAGCAGTACTTC
CDR3: CAISESEAPYEQYF

D: -
size: -
length: 15
J: TRBJ1-3
V: TRBV10-3
DNA: TGTGCCATCAGTGAGACAGGGCAGTCTGGAAACACCATATATTTT
CDR3: CAISETGQSGNTIYF

D: TRBD2
size: -
length: 15
J: TRBJ2-7
V: TRBV10-3
DNA: TGTGCCATCAGCCGACTAGCGGGTTTCTCCTACGAGCAGTACTTC
CDR3: CAISRLAGFSYEQYF

D: -
size: -
length: 17
J: TRBJ1-2
V: TRBV4-1
DNA: TGCGCCAGCAGCCAAGGGGGGCGGGGGGCACTTAACTATGGCTACACCTTC
CDR3: CASSQGGRGALNYGYTF

D: -
size: -
length: 16
J: TRBJ2-1
V: TRBV11-2
DNA: TGTGCCAGCAGCGCTGTAGGCAGGTCAGGCTACAATGAGCAGTTCTTC
CDR3: CASSAVGRSGYNEQFF

D: -
size: -
length: 15
J: TRBJ2-5
V: TRBV5-4
DNA: TGTGCCAGCAGCTTGGGAAAGGGAGTTGCAGAGACCCAGTACTTC
CDR3: CASSLGKGVAETQYF

D: -
size: -
length: 14
J: TRBJ2-5
V: TRBV5-1
DNA: TGCGCCAGCAGCTTGGGAAGTAGTGCAGAGACCCAGTACTTC
CDR3: CASSLGSSAETQYF

D: -
size: -
length: 17
J: TRBJ2-2
V: TRBV7-2
DNA: TGTGCCAGCAGCCTCGGCGGGGCGGCTGCAAGCACCGGGGAGCTGTTTTTT
CDR3: CASSLGGAAASTGELFF

D: -
size: -
length: 13
J: TRBJ2-5
V: TRBV7-2
DNA: TGTGCCAGCAGCTTCGGAGCCCAAGAGACCCAGTACTTC
CDR3: CASSFGAQETQYF

D: TRBD1
size: -
length: 14
J: TRBJ1-2
V: TRBV5-4
DNA: TGTGCCAGCAGCGTAGGGACAGGGAAATATGGCTACACCTTC
CDR3: CASSVGTGKYGYTF

D: TRBD1
size: few
length: 13
J: TRBJ1-1
V: TRBV5-4
DNA: TGTGCCAGCAGCCCGGGACAGATGACTGGAGCTTTCTTT
CDR3: CASSPGQMTGAFF

D: TRBD2
size: -
length: 15
J: TRBJ2-3
V: TRBV30
DNA: TGTGCCTGGAGTGACCTAGCGGGAGTCACAGATACGCAGTATTTT
CDR3: CAWSDLAGVTDTQYF

D: TRBD2
size: -
length: 16
J: TRBJ2-5
V: TRBV13
DNA: TGTGCCAGCAGCTTAGCGTGGAGCGGGGGTTCGGAGACCCAGTACTTC
CDR3: CASSLAWSGGSETQYF

D: TRBD1
size: -
length: 17
J: TRBJ1-6
V: TRBV18
DNA: TGTGCCAGCTCACCCCTTATGACGACAGGGCGGAATTCACCCCTCCACTTT
CDR3: CASSPLMTTGRNSPLHF

D: TRBD2
size: -
length: 18
J: TRBJ2-1
V: TRBV9
DNA: TGTGCCAGCAGCGTAGCTCCAAGCGGGACTAGCGGGTACAATGAGCAGTTCTTC
CDR3: CASSVAPSGTSGYNEQFF

D: -
size: -
length: 14
J: TRBJ1-2
V: TRBV2
DNA: TGTGCCAGTCAGTACGGGATATCTAACTATGGCTACACCTTC
CDR3: CASQYGISNYGYTF

D: TRBD2
size: -
length: 18
J: TRBJ2-3
V: TRBV29-1
DNA: TGCAGCGTTGCTGCCAGGGTCCTGTATGGCGGGAGTCCAGATACGCAGTATTTT
CDR3: CSVAARVLYGGSPDTQYF

D: TRBD2
size: -
length: 15
J: TRBJ2-7
V: TRBV5-1
DNA: TGCGCCAGCAGCCGCGGACTAGCGGGGGTTTACGAGCAGTACTTC
CDR3: CASSRGLAGVYEQYF

D: -
size: -
length: 15
J: TRBJ2-7
V: TRBV18
DNA: TGTGCCAGCTCACCACCGGAGGGACAGAGAGGAGGTCAGTACTTC
CDR3: CASSPPEGQRGGQYF

D: -
size: -
length: 14
J: TRBJ2-1
V: TRBV19
DNA: TGTGCCAGTAGTATTCTAGCCGATGGCTATGAGCAGTTCTTC
CDR3: CASSILADGYEQFF

D: -
size: -
length: 12
J: TRBJ2-3
V: TRBV7-2
DNA: TGTGCCAGCAGCTTATACACGAATACGCAGTATTTT
CDR3: CASSLYTNTQYF

D: -
size: -
length: 14
J: TRBJ1-1
V: TRBV9
DNA: TGTGCCAGCAGCGTAGGGCACCTGGGCGCTGAAGCTTTCTTT
CDR3: CASSVGHLGAEAFF

D: TRBD2
size: -
length: 15
J: TRBJ2-5
V: TRBV6-1
DNA: TGTGCCAGCAGTGGTCGGGGGGGGTTTCAAGAGACCCAGTACTTC
CDR3: CASSGRGGFQETQYF

D: -
size: -
length: 14
J: TRBJ1-1
V: TRBV9
DNA: TGTGCCAGCAGCCGGGAGAGAATGAACACTGAAGCTTTCTTT
CDR3: CASSRERMNTEAFF

D: TRBD1
size: -
length: 17
J: TRBJ2-2
V: TRBV2
DNA: TGTGCCAGCAGTTCGAACCGACAGGGGTGGAACACCGGGGAGCTGTTTTTT
CDR3: CASSSNRQGWNTGELFF

D: TRBD1
size: few
length: 16
J: TRBJ2-1
V: TRBV13
DNA: TGTGCCAGCAGCCTTCACGACAGGGTGTCCTACAATGAGCAGTTCTTC
CDR3: CASSLHDRVSYNEQFF

D: TRBD2
size: -
length: 14
J: TRBJ2-3
V: TRBV5-1
DNA: TGCGCCAGCAGCTTGAGCGGGGGCACAGATACGCAGTATTTT
CDR3: CASSLSGGTDTQYF

D: -
size: -
length: 13
J: TRBJ2-2
V: TRBV25-1
DNA: TGTGCCAGCAGGGACACCAACACCGGGGAGCTGTTTTTT
CDR3: CASRDTNTGELFF

D: TRBD2
size: -
length: 18
J: TRBJ2-2
V: TRBV9
DNA: TGTGCCAGCAGCGTTGGCAGCGGGAGGGCCGGGGGCACCGGGGAGCTGTTTTTT
CDR3: CASSVGSGRAGGTGELFF

D: -
size: -
length: 14
J: TRBJ1-2
V: TRBV5-1
DNA: TGCGCCAGCAGCTTGGAGGGCGCGGGGTATGGCTACACCTTC
CDR3: CASSLEGAGYGYTF

D: TRBD2
size: -
length: 15
J: TRBJ2-5
V: TRBV6-1
DNA: TGTGCCACCTCGGGGGGGCGGTTTAGGGGAGAGACCCAGTACTTC
CDR3: CATSGGRFRGETQYF

D: -
size: -
length: 14
J: TRBJ1-1
V: TRBV29-1
DNA: TGCAGCGTTGAAGTTACAGGGTCTGGCACTGAAGCTTTCTTT
CDR3: CSVEVTGSGTEAFF

D: -
size: -
length: 13
J: TRBJ1-4
V: TRBV5-1
DNA: TGCGCCAGCAGCTGGATACAGGATGAAAAACTGTTTTTT
CDR3: CASSWIQDEKLFF

D: -
size: -
length: 11
J: TRBJ2-7
V: TRBV20-1
DNA: TGCAGTGCTAGTCTGGGCCCGGTGCAGTACTTC
CDR3: CSASLGPVQYF

D: -
size: -
length: 13
J: TRBJ1-2
V: TRBV2
DNA: TGTGCCAGCACAGGGTTAGGGAACTATGGCTACACCTTC
CDR3: CASTGLGNYGYTF